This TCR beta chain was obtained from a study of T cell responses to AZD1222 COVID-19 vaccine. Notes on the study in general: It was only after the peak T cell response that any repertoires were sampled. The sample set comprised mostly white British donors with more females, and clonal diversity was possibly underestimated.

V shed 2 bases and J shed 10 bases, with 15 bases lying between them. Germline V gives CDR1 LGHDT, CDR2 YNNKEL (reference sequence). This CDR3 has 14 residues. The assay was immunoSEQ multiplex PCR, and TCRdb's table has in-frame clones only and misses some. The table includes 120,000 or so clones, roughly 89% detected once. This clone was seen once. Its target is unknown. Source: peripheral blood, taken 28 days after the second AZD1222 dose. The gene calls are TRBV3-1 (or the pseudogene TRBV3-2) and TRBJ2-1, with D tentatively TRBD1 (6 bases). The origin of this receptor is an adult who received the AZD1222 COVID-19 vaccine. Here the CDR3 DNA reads TGTGCCAGCAGCCAAAGCCCACAGGGCCTGGAGCAGTTCTTC. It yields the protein CASSQSPQGLEQFF.